This TCR beta chain was recovered during a study of technical replicates of blood from several donors. The V end was cut by 5 bases, the J end by 0 bases, with 8 bases between. Per the germline V gene, CDR1 is SEHNR and CDR2 is FQNEAQ (reference sequence). The CDR3 is made up of 14 amino acids. TCRdb's table, derived via immunoSEQ multiplex PCR, lists solely in-frame clones and lacks some. This sample has tens of thousands of clones; approximately 94% occur once, and the top ten carry over 0.35%. The source of this sequence is a human donor in good health. The V gene is TRBV7-9, the J gene TRBJ2-1, with D perhaps matching TRBD1 (6 bases). The source material was T cells isolated from PBMCs. The CDR3 sequence is CASSTGSSYNEQFF. The CDR3 region has the DNA TGTGCCAGCAGCACAGGGAGCTCCTACAATGAGCAGTTCTTC.